The 24 T cell receptor beta chains below all came from one sample that was sequenced in a study of identifying expanded T cells in peripheral blood. Assay used: immunoSEQ multiplex PCR; TCRdb lists only in-frame clones, some missing. Of approximately 110,000 clones listed, around 88% are singletons. The sequenced sample consisted of blood. Source of these receptors: a person aged 18-70 years in good health.

V gene TRBV7-2 combines with J gene TRBJ1-3; D not certain. The CDR3 loop spans 13 amino acids. The germline V gene encodes CDR1 SGHTA and CDR2 FQGNSA. V was cut by 1 base and J by 1 base, with 2 bases left in between. The CDR3 sequence is CASSLVSGNTIYF. In DNA, the CDR3 is TGTGCCAGCAGCTTAGTGTCTGGAAACACCATATATTTT.

Many counts were recorded for this clone. Other DNA sequences from this sample encode an identical CDR3 as well. This chain connects TRBV11-1 to TRBJ2-5; unclear D gene. This CDR3 is built from 14 residues. Germline CDR1 and CDR2: SGHAT and FQDESV (reference sequence). Trimming pared 3 bases from V and 1 base from J, leaving 9 bases between. CDR3 sequence (DNA): TGTGCCAGCAGCTTCTCGGGTTTCCAAGAGACCCAGTACTTC. Its protein is CASSFSGFQETQYF. The whole variable domain, remainder taken from reference TRBV11-1 and TRBJ2-5, is EAEVAQSPRYKITEKSQAVAFWCDPISGHATLYWYRQILGQGPELLVQFQDESVVDDSQLPKDRFSAERLKGVDSTLKIQPAELGDSAMYLCASSFSGFQETQYFGPGTRLLVL.

The rearrangement joins TRBV10-2 to TRBJ2-7; D remains ambiguous. The CDR3 runs to 13 residues. V lost 2 bases and J 2 bases, leaving 7 bases between the germline ends. Germline assignment: CDR1 WSHSY and CDR2 SAAADI. As DNA, the CDR3 is TGCGCCAGCAGTGAGAGTAAAACCTACGAGCAGTACTTC. It translates to CASSESKTYEQYF.

The chain joins TRBV5-6 to TRBJ2-2; D gene ambiguous. The CDR3 spans 12 residues. V was shortened by 5 bases and J by 7 bases, with 9 bases between the two germline ends. Germline CDR1 and CDR2: SGHDT and YYEEEE. Here the CDR3 DNA reads TGTGCCAGCAGTCACCAAAACGGGGAGCTGTTTTTT. Amino acid sequence: CASSHQNGELFF.

V is TRBV2 and J is TRBJ2-7; D not resolved. Trimming stripped 4 bases from V and 2 bases from J, with 3 bases between. The CDR3 length is 11 residues. The germline gives CDR1 SNHLY, CDR2 FYNNEI. The CDR3 region has the DNA TGTGCCAGCAGTGCCGCCTACGAGCAGTACTTC. Amino acid sequence: CASSAAYEQYF.

V usage is TRBV27 and J usage is TRBJ1-2; 7 positions agree with TRBD1. This CDR3 spans 13 amino acids. Germline values: CDR1 MNHEY, CDR2 SMNVEV (reference sequence). Trimming took 5 bases from V and 6 from J; bases not matched to a gene: 6. The CDR3 sequence: CASSTRGIHGYTF. The CDR3 coding sequence is TGTGCCAGCAGTACCAGGGGGATTCATGGCTACACCTTC.

The chain combines TRBV7-2 with TRBJ1-1; weak D call: TRBD1 (5 bases). The germline CDR1 and CDR2 sequences are SGHTA and FQGNSA. The length of the CDR3 is 16 residues. Trimming cost V 5 bases and J 0 bases, with 16 bases left between them. CDR3 protein: CASSPQMGRLNTEAFF. The CDR3 DNA reads TGTGCCAGCAGCCCTCAAATGGGACGGCTGAACACTGAAGCTTTCTTT.

The chain carries TRBV7-2 and TRBJ2-7, with 12 nucleotides matching TRBD2. Per germline, CDR1 SGHTA and CDR2 FQGNSA. The junction had 10 bases not matched to a gene; V was cut back by 6 bases and J by 7 bases. The CDR3 is made up of 15 amino acids. As DNA, the CDR3 is TGTGCCAGCAGGAGACTAGCGGGAGCCGTTGGGGAGCAGTACTTC. This codes for CASRRLAGAVGEQYF.

The table lists this clone with a count of one. The rearrangement joins TRBV10-3 to TRBJ1-4, with TRBD1 matching 10 bases. The CDR3 consists of 20 residues. From germline, CDR1 is ENHRY and CDR2 SYGVKD. V was clipped by 0 bases and J by 0 bases; unmatched bases: 10. The CDR3 sequence is CAISESSTGGGRATNEKLFF. DNA for the CDR3: TGTGCCATCAGTGAGTCGTCGACAGGGGGCGGTAGGGCAACTAATGAAAAACTGTTTTTT.

This rearrangement joins TRBV4-3 to TRBJ1-2, with 10 bases matching TRBD1. V was clipped by 0 bases and J by 7 bases; unmatched bases: 14. The CDR3 loop spans 18 amino acids. CDR1 and CDR2 (germline): LGHNA, YSLEER. CDR3 bases: TGCGCCAGCAGCCAAGATGAAGGGACAGGGGTCAAGTTACGTGGCTACACCTTC. Translating it yields CASSQDEGTGVKLRGYTF.

The rearrangement uses TRBV29-1 and TRBJ2-1; TRBD2 matches at 7 bases. This CDR3 comprises 13 residues. From germline, CDR1 is SQVTM and CDR2 ANQGSEA. Unmatched junction bases numbered 4, after V lost 1 base and J lost 7 bases. In DNA form, the CDR3 reads TGCAGCGTTGAAGCGGGGGGAAGGAATGAGCAGTTCTTC. Translation: CSVEAGGRNEQFF.

Comments on this clone: One junction end disagrees with the germline gene, perhaps due to a read error. The chain combines TRBV28 with TRBJ2-7, with D perhaps matching TRBD1 (7 bases). The CDR3 contains 13 residues. Germline values: CDR1 MDHEN, CDR2 SYDVKM. The CDR3 sequence is CATRGQGAYEQYF. The CDR3 region has the DNA TGCGCGACACGGGGGCAGGGGGCCTACGAGCAGTACTTC.

The CDR3 DNA sequence: TGTGCCAGCAGTTACAGGGGATTACGAAGCAATCAGCCCCAGCATTTT. As protein: CASSYRGLRSNQPQHF. The J gene is TRBJ1-5, the V gene TRBV28; 7 bases are a match to TRBD1. CDR3 length: 16 residues. Germline V gene sequence: CDR1 MDHEN, CDR2 SYDVKM. J gave up 1 base and V 4 bases, and 7 bases lay outside the gene matches.

The CDR3 reads CASSLLTTAGETQYF. In nucleotides, the CDR3 is TGTGCCAGCAGCTTATTGACTACAGCGGGGGAGACCCAGTACTTC. V and J are TRBV7-9 and TRBJ2-5; the match to TRBD2 covers 7 bases. V trimming: 2 bases; J trimming: 5 bases; junction bases outside the gene matches: 8. The CDR3 length is 15 residues. Germline V lookup: CDR1 SEHNR, CDR2 FQNEAQ (reference sequence).

V usage is TRBV10-2 and J usage is TRBJ2-3; 10 positions agree with TRBD1. J gave up 4 bases and V 4 bases, and 2 bases lay outside the gene matches. The CDR3 is 14 amino acids. From germline, CDR1 is WSHSY and CDR2 SAAADI. The CDR3 sequence: CASSGQGASDTQYF. CDR3 coding DNA: TGCGCCAGCAGTGGACAGGGGGCATCAGATACGCAGTATTTT.

V usage is TRBV28 and J usage is TRBJ2-2; D is possibly TRBD1 (6 bases). Trimming shortened V by 8 bases and J by 6 bases, and 16 bases separated the two germline ends. Germline lookup yields CDR1 MDHEN and CDR2 SYDVKM. The CDR3 totals 14 residues. CDR3: CASLELGAAGELFF. CDR3 DNA: TGTGCCAGCTTGGAGTTGGGGGCGGCCGGGGAGCTGTTTTTT. Complete variable domain (other parts from reference TRBV28 and TRBJ2-2): DVKVTQSSRYLVKRTGEKVFLECVQDMDHENMFWYRQDPGLGLRLIYFSYDVKMKEKGDIPEGYSVSREKKERFSLILESASTNQTSMYLCASLELGAAGELFFGEGSRLTVL.

The chain recombines TRBV6-6 with TRBJ1-2, with TRBD1 matching over 9 bases. With V trimmed by 6 bases and J by 4 bases, 9 bases remained unmatched. The V gene's germline CDR1 is MNHNY and CDR2 SVGAGI (reference sequence). The CDR3 covers 15 residues. The CDR3 nucleotides read TGTGCCAGCAGCCCTAGACAGGGGGAGGTCTATGGCTACACCTTC. This codes for CASSPRQGEVYGYTF.

This chain uses TRBV15 with TRBJ1-2; D remains unclear. The length of the CDR3 is 13 residues. V lost 0 bases and J lost 2, with 4 bases in between. CDR1 and CDR2 from the germline V gene are LNHNV and YYDKDF (reference sequence). CDR3 residues: CATSREGNYGYTF. Written as DNA, the CDR3 is TGTGCCACCAGCAGAGAGGGAAACTATGGCTACACCTTC.

The sample holds one count of this clone. This chain connects TRBV6-6 to TRBJ1-4; tentatively, D is TRBD1 (5 bases). Germline V lookup: CDR1 MNHNY, CDR2 SVGAGI (reference sequence). The V end lost 6 bases, the J end lost 3 bases, and 11 bases lay between the germline ends. The CDR3 runs 14 residues. CDR3: CASSPGTANEKLFF. The CDR3 DNA is TGTGCCAGCAGCCCTGGGACGGCTAATGAAAAACTGTTTTTT.

The V call is TRBV5-4, the J call TRBJ2-7; D is undetermined. Per germline, CDR1 SGHNT and CDR2 YYREEE (reference sequence). This CDR3 has 13 amino acids. V was shortened by 0 bases and J by 5 bases, with 9 bases between the two germline ends. The CDR3 reads CASSLGSLDEQYF. The DNA for the CDR3 is TGTGCCAGCAGCTTGGGAAGCCTTGACGAGCAGTACTTC.

The rearrangement uses TRBV7-2 and TRBJ1-1, with D hard to call. The CDR3 is made up of 12 amino acids. V was clipped by 3 bases and J by 11 bases, with 13 bases between them. The germline CDR1 and CDR2 sequences are SGHTA and FQGNSA. CDR3 region: CASSFMGFRAFF. CDR3 sequence (DNA): TGTGCCAGCAGCTTTATGGGGTTCAGGGCTTTCTTT.

This chain uses TRBV11-2 with TRBJ1-2; 12 nucleotides line up with TRBD1. Germline V gene lookup returns CDR1 SGHAT and CDR2 FQNNGV. V lost 5 bases, J lost 2 bases, and 6 bases stayed unmatched. The CDR3 consists of 16 residues. The CDR3 DNA follows: TGTGCCAGCAGCCGAGCCGGGACAGGGGGCAACTATGGCTACACCTTC. Translation gives CASSRAGTGGNYGYTF.

This chain joins TRBV11-2 and TRBJ1-1, with D possibly being TRBD1 (6 bases). Trimming removed 4 bases from V and 3 bases from J, with 18 bases in between. CDR1 is SGHAT and CDR2 is FQNNGV in the germline V gene. The CDR3 length is 16 residues. CDR3 nucleotides: TGTGCCAGCAGCTCATCCGGGGGGCGGTTGGACACTGAAGCTTTCTTT. It encodes CASSSSGGRLDTEAFF.

V is TRBV4-2 and J is TRBJ1-2; the D gene is possibly TRBD1 (6 bases). The CDR3 contains 14 residues. The V end lost 4 bases, the J end lost 5 bases, and 14 bases lay between the germline ends. Germline values: CDR1 LGHNA, CDR2 YNFKEQ. This chain's CDR3 is CASSRGGGGYGYTF. The DNA for the CDR3 is TGTGCCAGCAGCCGCGGGGGAGGGGGTTATGGCTACACCTTC.